This T cell receptor (beta chain) was retrieved from a study of cytomegalovirus exposure and HLA in healthy donors. Study outcomes and limitations: Among immune exposure information, only CMV serostatus was available. In an earlier analysis, productive rearrangement rates for most beta V segments clustered near 87% or 30%. Accounts indicate the classifier identified cytomegalovirus status with strong specificity and sensitivity. Several top significant clusters appeared, in a later analysis, to be linked to common viral pathogens.

Researchers ran the PCR with 60 Vbeta and 13 Jbeta primers. Data came from immunoSEQ multiplex PCR; TCRdb stores just in-frame clones and leaves some out. The sample has around 150,000 clones, roughly 88% seen once. Comment on this clone: Antigen unknown.

Germline CDR1 MNHNS, CDR2 SASEGT. The CDR3 covers 14 residues. V was trimmed by 5 bases and J by 2 bases, leaving 10 bases between them. The material sequenced was PBMCs. This TCR was sampled from a woman aged 40 to 50 in good health and CMV-seronegative. This chain joins TRBV6-1 and TRBJ1-5; D is possibly TRBD1 (6 bases). CDR3 coding DNA: TGTGCCAGCAGTACCCCAGGGGGCAATCAGCCCCAGCATTTT. Translating it yields CASSTPGGNQPQHF.